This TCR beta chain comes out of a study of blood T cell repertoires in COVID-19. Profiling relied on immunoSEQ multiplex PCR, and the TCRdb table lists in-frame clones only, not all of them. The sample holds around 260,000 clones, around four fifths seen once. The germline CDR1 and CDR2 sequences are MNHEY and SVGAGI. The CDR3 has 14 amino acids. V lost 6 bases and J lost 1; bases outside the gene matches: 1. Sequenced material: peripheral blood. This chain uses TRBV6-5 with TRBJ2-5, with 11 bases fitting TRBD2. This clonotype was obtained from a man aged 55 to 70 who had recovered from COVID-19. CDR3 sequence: CASRLAGVQETQYF. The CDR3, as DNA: TGTGCCAGCAGACTAGCGGGAGTCCAAGAGACCCAGTACTTC.